The 18 T cell receptor beta chains below all came from one sample that was sequenced in a study of T cells in Graves' hyperthyroidism and ophthalmopathy. Amplification yielded TCR beta CDR3 regions, with RNA transcripts as the source. The HTBI primer set was used in a first-round RT-PCR of the TCR CDR3. MiXCR was run by TCRdb on the multiplex PCR reads, yielding one entry per CDR3 protein. The sample has around 350,000 distinct CDR3 sequences, approximately 20% seen once. The source material was blood. Every receptor here comes from a woman between 18 and 29 years old with Graves' hyperthyroidism.

The genes are TRBV3-1 and TRBJ1-1; maybe TRBD1 (5 bases). Germline lookup yields CDR1 LGHDT and CDR2 YNNKEL (reference sequence). This CDR3 is built from 14 residues. The V and J ends lost 1 base and 5 bases respectively, with 11 bases between them. CDR3 sequence reads: CASSQGTQLTEAFF. CDR3 in DNA: TGTGCCAGCAGCCAAGGGACACAGTTGACTGAAGCTTTCTTT.

This clonotype was detected ten times or more. A much larger clone lies one base from this, so it may be a read error. The rearrangement links TRBV7-9 to TRBJ2-7; 7 nucleotides match TRBD2. The CDR3 runs to 11 residues. Germline V gene sequence: CDR1 SEHNR, CDR2 FQNEAQ (reference sequence). DNA for the CDR3: TGTGCCGGCAGCTTAGGGAGGGACCTGTACTTC. Its protein product is CAGSLGRDLYF.

This clonotype appeared many times. J is TRBJ2-5 and V is TRBV6-1; 9 bases line up with TRBD2. J was trimmed by 2 bases and V by 5 bases; bases with no gene match: 3. The CDR3 totals 14 residues. From germline, CDR1 is MNHNS and CDR2 SASEGT. The CDR3 nucleotides are TGTGCCAGCAGTAGCGGGGGGATTCAAGAGACCCAGTACTTC. Translated, it gives CASSSGGIQETQYF.

This clonotype appeared a few times. This rearrangement joins TRBV11-2 to TRBJ2-4; tentatively, D is TRBD1 or TRBD2 (5 bases each). The V end lost 2 bases, the J end lost 4 bases, and 6 bases lay between the germline ends. The CDR3 runs to 13 residues. Germline-derived CDR1 and CDR2 are SGHAT and FQNNGV. The CDR3: CASSLWGKNIQYF. CDR3 in DNA: TGTGCCAGCAGCTTATGGGGGAAAAACATTCAGTACTTC.

A remark on this clonotype: A much larger clone differs by one base, so this may be a read error. The CDR3 is CASALRQGIAGNTIYF. The CDR3 coding sequence is TGTGCCAGCGCCTTAAGACAGGGGATCGCTGGAAACACCATATATTTT. V gene TRBV6-1 combines with J gene TRBJ1-3; TRBD1 agrees at 8 bases. V lost 8 bases, J lost 2 bases, and 11 bases stayed unmatched. Germline values: CDR1 MNHNS, CDR2 SASEGT. The CDR3 loop spans 16 amino acids.

This clonotype was seen a handful of times. The chain is built from TRBV27 and TRBJ1-5, with 8 bases fitting TRBD1. The V and J ends lost 4 bases and 4 bases, in that order; junction bases with no gene match: 12. The CDR3 contains 17 residues. Germline CDR1 and CDR2: MNHEY and SMNVEV (reference sequence). CDR3 loop: CASSYRQGQNLNQPQHF. The DNA for the CDR3 is TGTGCCAGCAGTTATCGACAGGGGCAAAATTTAAATCAGCCCCAGCATTTT.

This chain uses TRBV6-2 or TRBV6-3 with TRBJ1-1, with D possibly being TRBD1 (5 bases). V lost 8 bases, J lost 5 bases, and 15 bases lay in between. Germline V gene lookup returns CDR1 MNHEY and CDR2 SVGEGT. This CDR3 contains 13 residues. CDR3 region: CASRGSGGTEAFF. The DNA of the CDR3 is TGTGCCAGCCGGGGCAGCGGGGGAACTGAAGCTTTCTTT.

The rearrangement uses TRBV25-1 and TRBJ2-7; the match to TRBD2 covers 7 bases. The CDR3 is made up of 14 amino acids. Germline values: CDR1 MGHDK, CDR2 SYGVNS. The V and J ends lost 4 bases and 5 bases, in that order; junction bases with no gene match: 8. The DNA for the CDR3 is TGTGCCAGCAGTGCGATCAGGGAGGGACACGAGCAGTACTTC. It encodes CASSAIREGHEQYF.

A remark on this clonotype: Just one base apart from a much larger clone, this may be a read error. The rearrangement joins TRBV28 to TRBJ2-5; D uncertain. Germline assignment: CDR1 MDHEN and CDR2 SYDVKM. The CDR3 length is 12 residues. V dropped 8 bases and J dropped 3 bases, with 10 bases sitting between them. The CDR3 protein is CASQAAEETQYF. For the CDR3, the DNA is TGTGCCAGCCAGGCTGCTGAAGAGACCCAGTACTTC.

This clonotype has ten or more counts. CDR3 DNA: TGCAGTGCTAGTTGGGCCGGGAACACTGAAGCTTTCTTT. Its protein is CSASWAGNTEAFF. The chain has TRBV20-1 and TRBJ1-1; D not certain. The CDR3 has 13 residues. Looked up from germline, CDR1 is DFQATT and CDR2 is SNEGSKA (reference sequence). V was trimmed by 3 bases and J by 1 base, leaving 9 bases between them.

This clonotype showed up many times. This chain connects TRBV18 to TRBJ1-1, with D tentatively TRBD1 (6 bases). V lost 7 bases and J lost 0, with 9 bases in between. The CDR3 has 13 residues. The germline gives CDR1 KGHSH, CDR2 LQKENI. The CDR3 sequence: CASLQGMNTEAFF. As DNA, the CDR3 is TGTGCCAGCTTACAGGGTATGAACACTGAAGCTTTCTTT.

The table lists this clonotype with many counts. This chain uses TRBV7-9 with TRBJ1-2; the D gene is possibly TRBD1 (6 bases). The CDR3 covers 14 residues. Trimming stripped 4 bases from V and 8 bases from J, with 17 bases between. Germline lookup yields CDR1 SEHNR and CDR2 FQNEAQ (reference sequence). The CDR3 nucleotides read TGTGCCAGCAGCTACAACAGGGCACCGGGGGGCTACACCTTC. Translation gives CASSYNRAPGGYTF. Drawing the rest from reference TRBV7-9 and TRBJ1-2, the complete variable domain is DTGVSQNPRHKITKRGQNVTFRCDPISEHNRLYWYRQTLGQGPEFLTYFQNEAQLEKSRLLSDRFSAERPKGSFSTLEIQRTEQGDSAMYLCASSYNRAPGGYTFGSGTRLTVV.

Of note for this clonotype: A much larger clone differs from this one at a single base, so this may be a read error. V and J are TRBV5-1 and TRBJ1-2, with D tentatively TRBD1 (6 bases). The CDR3 is 14 residues long. Germline V gene sequence: CDR1 SGHRS, CDR2 YFSETQ. In nucleotides, the CDR3 is TGCGTCAGCAGACCGGCAGGGGAGGACTATGGCTACACCTTC. Translated, it gives CVSRPAGEDYGYTF.

This clonotype was picked up many times. The V and J genes are TRBV20-1 and TRBJ2-7; 9 bases are shared with TRBD1. V lost 3 bases and J lost 5; bases outside the gene matches: 5. The germline gives CDR1 DFQATT, CDR2 SNEGSKA (reference sequence). This CDR3 is 13 amino acids long. The CDR3 DNA follows: TGCAGTGCTAGCGTGGGACAGGGAGACGAGCAGTACTTC. Protein product: CSASVGQGDEQYF.

The table lists this clonotype with a few counts. The chain has TRBV9 and TRBJ1-1; D gene ambiguous. The CDR3 consists of 17 residues. Deletions cut 1 base from V and 5 bases from J, with 21 bases between. Per germline, CDR1 SGDLS and CDR2 YYNGEE. The CDR3, as DNA: TGTGCCAGCAGCGTACACCCCCTCAGGCCAAGGAGGACTGAAGCTTTCTTT. The encoded protein is CASSVHPLRPRRTEAFF. The full variable domain, its missing parts supplied by reference TRBV9 and TRBJ1-1, is DSGVTQTPKHLITATGQRVTLRCSPRSGDLSVYWYQQSLDQGLQFLIQYYNGEERAKGNILERFSAQQFPDLHSELNLSSLELGDSALYFCASSVHPLRPRRTEAFFGQGTRLTVV.

The chain employs TRBV6-5 and TRBJ1-1, with a possible D match to TRBD1 (6 bases). V lost 3 bases and J lost 3, with 14 bases in between. CDR3 length equals 15 residues. Germline values: CDR1 MNHEY, CDR2 SVGAGI. CDR3: CASSYVTGGDTEAFF. The CDR3 DNA reads TGTGCCAGCAGTTATGTTACGGGGGGCGACACTGAAGCTTTCTTT.

This clonotype was seen ten or more times. The chain recombines TRBV29-1 with TRBJ2-5; TRBD2 agrees at 8 bases. Trimming removed 7 bases from V and 2 bases from J; junction bases left unmatched: 9. This CDR3 contains 14 residues. CDR1 SQVTM and CDR2 ANQGSEA come from the germline V gene. The CDR3 here is CSANSGELQETQYF. For the CDR3, the DNA is TGCAGCGCTAATAGCGGGGAACTTCAAGAGACCCAGTACTTC.

This clonotype was picked up many times. The genes are TRBV25-1 and TRBJ1-5, with a tentative D call TRBD1 (5 bases). Trimming took 3 bases from V and 4 from J, leaving 10 bases between them. CDR1 and CDR2 from the germline V gene are MGHDK and SYGVNS. The CDR3 has 14 residues. This CDR3 reads CASSDPGWNQPQHF. The CDR3 region has the DNA TGTGCCAGCAGTGACCCAGGGTGGAATCAGCCCCAGCATTTT.